Following are 31 T cell receptor beta chains from one sample sequenced in a study of T cell repertoires in cytomegalovirus infection. Antigens of these TCRs are unknown. TCRdb independently ran MiXCR on the reads; one entry per CDR3 protein. The repertoire has some 500,000 distinct CDR3 sequences, around 30% of them found once; the top ten carry about 17%. Sequencing used cultured PBMCs, obtained from culture after CMV antigen stimulation. The receptors derive from a human donor in good health (CMV status not recorded). Some clones in this sample may be carry-over from other donors' samples.

In its sample, this clonotype was seen a few times. CDR3 DNA: TGTGCCAGTGGCGCCCGGGGGAGCGGAAACACCATATATTTT. Translating it yields CASGARGSGNTIYF. J is TRBJ1-3 and V is TRBV6-2 or TRBV6-3, with D possibly being TRBD1 (5 bases). V lost 9 bases and J lost 4, with 16 bases in between. Germline V lookup: CDR1 MNHEY, CDR2 SVGEGT. The CDR3 is made up of 14 amino acids.

The genes are TRBV7-3 and TRBJ1-4, with 8 bases matching TRBD1. V shed 4 bases, J shed 5 bases, and the junction held 6 bases outside the gene matches. The CDR3 contains 15 residues. Per germline, CDR1 SGHTA and CDR2 FQGTGA. This chain's CDR3 is CASSYGTGGNEKLFF. The CDR3 DNA reads as TGTGCCAGCAGCTATGGGACAGGAGGAAATGAAAAACTGTTTTTT. Filled out from reference TRBV7-3 and TRBJ1-4, the complete variable domain reads GAGVSQTPSNKVTEKGKYVELRCDPISGHTALYWYRQSLGQGPEFLIYFQGTGAADDSGLPNDRFFAVRPEGSVSTLKIQRTERGDSAVYLCASSYGTGGNEKLFFGSGTQLSVL.

The chain uses TRBV12-3 or TRBV12-4 and TRBJ1-1; possible D gene TRBD1, 5 bases. The CDR3 is 13 residues long. Between the trimmed V and J ends, which lost 3 bases and 11 bases, there was a span of 16 bases. Written as DNA, the CDR3 is TGTGCCAGCAGTTTGGCCATAATGAAGGGGGCTTTCTTT. Protein sequence: CASSLAIMKGAFF.

This clonotype has a handful of counts. One junction end disagrees with the germline gene, perhaps due to a read error. The rearrangement joins TRBV11-1 to TRBJ1-2; 10 nucleotides align to TRBD1. The CDR3 is 13 amino acids. Per germline, CDR1 SGHAT and CDR2 FQDESV (reference sequence). CDR3 loop: CASSPRTGGIAAF. In DNA, the CDR3 is TGTGCCAGCAGCCCGCGGACAGGGGGGATCGCGGCCTTC. The whole variable domain, filled in from reference TRBV11-1 and TRBJ1-2, reads EAEVAQSPRYKITEKSQAVAFWCDPISGHATLYWYRQILGQGPELLVQFQDESVVDDSQLPKDRFSAERLKGVDSTLKIQPAELGDSAMYLCASSPRTGGIAAFGSGTRLTVV.

This clonotype was recorded a few times. The chain combines TRBV7-9 with TRBJ2-7; D might be TRBD1 (6 bases). The CDR3 has 13 amino acids. Per the germline V gene, CDR1 is SEHNR and CDR2 is FQNEAQ (reference sequence). The V end was cut by 4 bases, the J end by 5 bases, with 12 bases between. The CDR3 protein is CASSSYRVDEQYF. Here the CDR3 DNA reads TGTGCCAGCAGCTCGTACAGGGTGGACGAGCAGTACTTC.

This rearrangement joins TRBV6-5 to TRBJ2-7; 11 bases map to TRBD1. Germline assignment: CDR1 MNHEY and CDR2 SVGAGI. The CDR3 covers 14 residues. The V gene end was trimmed by 6 bases and the J gene end by 3 bases; junction bases not matched to a gene: 4. The CDR3 nucleotides read TGTGCCAGCAGATGGGGACAGGGGGACTACGAGCAGTACTTC. Encoded protein: CASRWGQGDYEQYF.

The sample holds many counts of this clonotype. The chain has TRBV7-8 and TRBJ1-6; 9 nucleotides match TRBD1. Germline trimming cut 2 bases from V and 9 bases from J; bases unmatched to any gene: 8. This CDR3 contains 16 residues. CDR1 SGHVS and CDR2 FQNEAQ come from the germline V gene. CDR3 DNA: TGTGCCAGCAGCTTATTCCGGACAGGGGTCGGTTCACCCCTCCACTTT. It is translated as CASSLFRTGVGSPLHF.

This clonotype was detected only a few times. For the CDR3, the DNA is TGTGCCAGTAGTCGGGGGTCGAGCAATCAGCCCCAGCATTTT. Translation: CASSRGSSNQPQHF. The chain employs TRBV19 and TRBJ1-5; TRBD1 might be the D (5 bases). Trimming took off 5 bases at V and 1 base at J, with 9 bases between the two ends. Germline CDR1 and CDR2: LNHDA and SQIVND (reference sequence). This CDR3 region has 14 residues.

This clonotype was picked up a small number of times. The chain couples TRBV7-8 to TRBJ1-1, with a weak D call TRBD1 (5 bases). From germline, CDR1 is SGHVS and CDR2 FQNEAQ. The V end lost 2 bases, the J end lost 7 bases, and 14 bases lay between the germline ends. The CDR3 covers 14 residues. CDR3 sequence (DNA): TGTGCCAGCAGCTTAAGGGGCTGGGGAGATGAAGCTTTCTTT. This gives the protein CASSLRGWGDEAFF.

There are many counts of this clonotype. The chain has TRBV7-8 and TRBJ2-2; D is possibly TRBD1 (5 bases). Trimming took 1 base from V and 2 from J, leaving 14 bases between them. The CDR3 has 17 residues. Germline CDR1 SGHVS, CDR2 FQNEAQ. CDR3 in DNA: TGTGCCAGCAGCTTAGACAGGATCCCACCCAACACCGGGGAGCTGTTTTTT. Translating it yields CASSLDRIPPNTGELFF.

This clonotype was detected only a few times. The CDR3 is CASSGGQGSVSGAFKNIQYF. As DNA, the CDR3 is TGTGCCAGTAGTGGGGGACAGGGGTCCGTGAGTGGGGCCTTCAAAAACATTCAGTACTTC. The chain combines TRBV19 with TRBJ2-4; TRBD1 matches 10 bases. CDR1 is LNHDA, CDR2 SQIVND, per germline (reference sequence). This CDR3 region has 20 residues. V was clipped by 5 bases and J by 3 bases; unmatched bases: 19.

This clonotype was seen a few times. This chain links TRBV6-1 with TRBJ2-7; 11 bases are shared with TRBD2. Looked up from germline, CDR1 is MNHNS and CDR2 is SASEGT. The CDR3 length is 14 residues. With 6 bases clipped from V and 3 bases from J, the junction kept 4 bases outside the gene matches. CDR3 residues: CASRMGLADYEQYF. The CDR3 bases are TGTGCCAGCAGGATGGGACTAGCGGACTACGAGCAGTACTTC.

This chain uses TRBV7-9 with TRBJ2-1; 8 positions agree with TRBD2. V dropped 5 bases and J dropped 4; count of bases not matched to a gene: 13. Germline V gives CDR1 SEHNR, CDR2 FQNEAQ (reference sequence). The CDR3 is 17 residues long. CDR3 nucleotides: TGTGCCAGCAGCCTAACTAGCGGCCACTCAACTTACAATGAGCAGTTCTTC. It encodes CASSLTSGHSTYNEQFF. Full variable domain (remainder filled in from reference TRBV7-9 and TRBJ2-1): DTGVSQNPRHKITKRGQNVTFRCDPISEHNRLYWYRQTLGQGPEFLTYFQNEAQLEKSRLLSDRFSAERPKGSFSTLEIQRTEQGDSAMYLCASSLTSGHSTYNEQFFGPGTRLTVL.

This chain uses TRBV23-1 with TRBJ2-1; a possible D gene is TRBD1 (5 bases). TRBV23-1 is flagged as an ORF with uncertain function. The CDR3 spans 16 residues. Between the trimmed V and J ends, which lost 1 base and 0 bases, there was a span of 10 bases. CDR3: CASSQFSTGSYNEQFF. DNA for the CDR3: TGCGCCAGCAGTCAATTTAGCACAGGCTCCTACAATGAGCAGTTCTTC.

There are a few counts of this clonotype. The chain employs TRBV7-2 and TRBJ2-1; no clear D gene. This CDR3 is 13 amino acids long. With 1 base removed from V and 8 bases from J, the gap between germline ends came to 9 bases. CDR1 is SGHTA and CDR2 is FQGNSA in the germline V gene. The CDR3 nucleotides read TGTGCCAGCAGCTTAGGTAGGGTAGATGAGCAGTTCTTC. It codes for CASSLGRVDEQFF.

This chain joins TRBV20-1 and TRBJ2-3; TRBD2 aligns across 7 bases. The germline gives CDR1 DFQATT, CDR2 SNEGSKA (reference sequence). The CDR3 is 14 amino acids. The V gene end was trimmed by 5 bases and the J gene end by 1 base; junction bases not matched to a gene: 6. The chain's CDR3 is CSAPWAGGTDTQYF. CDR3 sequence (DNA): TGCAGTGCTCCTTGGGCGGGAGGCACAGATACGCAGTATTTT.

V gene TRBV6-2 or TRBV6-3 combines with J gene TRBJ2-3; 9 nucleotides match TRBD2. This CDR3 has 14 amino acids. After removal of 8 bases from V and 6 bases from J, the junction contained 9 bases not matched to a gene. Per germline, CDR1 MNHEY and CDR2 SVGEGT. CDR3 amino acids: CASGPTSGSDTQYF. The CDR3 DNA reads as TGTGCCAGCGGGCCGACTAGCGGATCGGATACGCAGTATTTT.

This clonotype turned up a few times. The chain combines TRBV13 with TRBJ2-1; 8 bases fit TRBD2. Trimming took 3 bases from V and 0 from J; bases not matched to a gene: 4. This CDR3 spans 16 amino acids. Germline-derived CDR1 and CDR2 are PRHDT and FYEKMQ (reference sequence). In DNA, the CDR3 is TGTGCCAGCAGCTTTCGCGGGGGGAACTCCTACAATGAGCAGTTCTTC. It encodes CASSFRGGNSYNEQFF. The full variable domain, with the rest looked up from reference TRBV13 and TRBJ2-1, is AAGVIQSPRHLIKEKRETATLKCYPIPRHDTVYWYQQGPGQDPQFLISFYEKMQSDKGSIPDRFSAQQFSDYHSELNMSSLELGDSALYFCASSFRGGNSYNEQFFGPGTRLTVL.

In its sample, this clonotype was seen a few times. The V and J genes are TRBV7-9 and TRBJ1-1, with 12 bases aligning to TRBD1. The CDR3 loop spans 18 amino acids. The junction had 9 bases not matched to a gene; V was cut back by 1 base and J by 3 bases. Germline values: CDR1 SEHNR, CDR2 FQNEAQ (reference sequence). This chain's CDR3 is CASSLGPGQGAGYTEAFF. The CDR3 coding sequence is TGTGCCAGCAGCTTAGGTCCGGGACAGGGGGCTGGGTACACTGAAGCTTTCTTT.

V and J are TRBV9 and TRBJ2-1, with a tentative D call TRBD1 (6 bases). The CDR3 length is 15 residues. Germline CDR1 and CDR2: SGDLS and YYNGEE. Trimming shortened V by 0 bases and J by 4 bases, and 11 bases separated the two germline ends. DNA of the CDR3: TGTGCCAGCAGCGTAGGGGGGACAACATACAATGAGCAGTTCTTC. Translation: CASSVGGTTYNEQFF.

This clonotype appeared a few times. The chain uses TRBV19 and TRBJ2-7; 8 positions match TRBD2. Germline V gene data show CDR1 as LNHDA and CDR2 as SQIVND (reference sequence). The V segment lost 7 bases and the J segment 4 bases; nucleotides outside the gene matches: 12. The CDR3 loop spans 15 amino acids. CDR3 DNA sequence: TGTGCCAGTACCCTACAAGCGGGAGACGTATACGAGCAGTACTTC. Amino acid sequence: CASTLQAGDVYEQYF.

This clonotype has a handful of counts. This chain uses TRBV11-3 with TRBJ2-3; D is uncertain. The CDR3 runs to 13 residues. Germline CDR1 and CDR2: SGHNT and YENEEA. V shed 0 bases and J shed 6 bases, with 7 bases lying between them. The CDR3 nucleotides read TGTGCCAGCAGCTTAGAAGTGGAGGATACGCAGTATTTT. This sequence encodes CASSLEVEDTQYF.

This clonotype was picked up one time. The chain employs TRBV6-1 and TRBJ2-7; 12 bases fit TRBD2. The CDR3 is 17 amino acids. With 2 bases clipped from V and 3 bases from J, the junction kept 8 bases outside the gene matches. The germline V gene encodes CDR1 MNHNS and CDR2 SASEGT. The CDR3 nucleotides read TGTGCCAGCAGTGAATATCAGCGGACTAGCGGGATCTACGAGCAGTACGTC. It codes for CASSEYQRTSGIYEQYV.

In its sample, this clonotype was seen many times. The genes are TRBV6-2 or TRBV6-3 and TRBJ1-5, with D unresolved. From germline, CDR1 is MNHEY and CDR2 SVGEGT. The CDR3 is 15 residues long. The ends were cut back, 5 bases at V and 1 base at J, with 12 bases in the middle. CDR3 coding DNA: TGTGCCAGCAGTGAGACGGGGATAAGCAATCAGCCCCAGCATTTT. Translation: CASSETGISNQPQHF.

In this sample, this clonotype turned up a few times. The chain uses TRBV7-2 and TRBJ2-5; 7 nucleotides agree with TRBD1. This CDR3 spans 16 amino acids. Germline values: CDR1 SGHTA, CDR2 FQGNSA. The V segment lost 7 bases and the J segment 1 base; nucleotides outside the gene matches: 12. CDR3 protein: CASTPNPGQIQETQYF. CDR3 nucleotides: TGTGCCAGCACCCCAAACCCGGGACAGATCCAAGAGACCCAGTACTTC.

A few counts support this clonotype. This chain connects TRBV6-6 to TRBJ1-3, with D possibly TRBD1 on 6 matching bases. This CDR3 region has 16 residues. V lost 5 bases and J lost 0, with 14 bases in between. From germline, CDR1 is MNHNY and CDR2 SVGAGI (reference sequence). This chain's CDR3 is CASSARQESSGNTIYF. CDR3 nucleotides: TGTGCCAGCAGTGCCAGACAGGAGAGCTCTGGAAACACCATATATTTT.

This clonotype showed up many times. The junction shows a germline mismatch at one end, possibly a read error. This chain joins TRBV7-7 and TRBJ2-2, with a weak D call TRBD1 (6 bases). The length of the CDR3 is 15 residues. The V gene's germline CDR1 is SSHAT and CDR2 FNYEAQ (reference sequence). The CDR3 protein is CASSPTGLGTGELFF. In DNA form, the CDR3 reads TGTGCTAGCAGCCCCACAGGGCTTGGCACCGGGGAGCTGTTTTTT. Filled out from reference TRBV7-7 and TRBJ2-2, the complete variable domain reads GAGVSQSPRYKVTKRGQDVTLRCDPISSHATLYWYQQALGQGPEFLTYFNYEAQPDKSGLPSDRFSAERPEGSISTLTIQRTEQRDSAMYRCASSPTGLGTGELFFGEGSRLTVL.

The V gene is TRBV29-1, the J gene TRBJ1-5, with 9 positions matching TRBD1. V lost 5 bases to trimming and J lost 4 bases; unmatched junction nucleotides: 9. Looked up from germline, CDR1 is SQVTM and CDR2 is ANQGSEA. The CDR3 consists of 15 residues. DNA for the CDR3: TGCAGCGTTTCGCCGGGGACAGGGAAAAATCAGCCCCAGCATTTT. Protein: CSVSPGTGKNQPQHF.

This clonotype was detected ten times or more. The chain is built from TRBV7-2 and TRBJ1-1; 7 bases align to TRBD1. This CDR3 contains 15 residues. With V trimmed by 2 bases and J by 1 base, 4 bases remained unmatched. Germline V gives CDR1 SGHTA, CDR2 FQGNSA. The CDR3 is CASSLPQGGNTEAFF. CDR3 nucleotides: TGTGCCAGCAGCTTACCCCAGGGGGGGAACACTGAAGCTTTCTTT.

This clonotype was seen a few times. The CDR3 nucleotides read TGTGCCAGCAGCTTGGGACAGGGGGAACCAGATACGCAGTATTTT. Its protein product is CASSLGQGEPDTQYF. The V call is TRBV5-8, the J call TRBJ2-3; the match to TRBD1 covers 9 bases. Germline-derived CDR1 and CDR2 are SGHTS and YDEGEE. The CDR3 runs to 15 residues. With V trimmed by 0 bases and J by 4 bases, 3 bases remained unmatched.

This clonotype was detected only a few times. This chain connects TRBV4-2 to TRBJ2-2, with a weak D call TRBD2 (5 bases). CDR1 LGHNA and CDR2 YNFKEQ come from the germline V gene. V lost 1 base, J lost 0 bases, and 15 bases lay in between. This CDR3 comprises 18 residues. Here the CDR3 DNA reads TGTGCCAGCAGCCAAGTTGATGGGAGCGGATCGAACACCGGGGAGCTGTTTTTT. It yields the protein CASSQVDGSGSNTGELFF.